Listed here are 16 T cell receptor beta chains from one sample, sequenced in a study of graft-versus-host responses after intestinal transplantation. For these receptors, no antigen is known. Libraries were prepared by immunoSEQ multiplex PCR; TCRdb keeps only in-frame clonotypes and omits some of them. The table lists fewer than 130,000 clones, just over 90% of them singletons, with roughly 0.5% in the top ten. Material: unstimulated CD8+ T cells sorted from spleen or lymph node cells, obtained before intestinal transplant. The receptors shown here come from a human donor who received an intestinal transplant.

The chain employs TRBV30 and TRBJ2-1; 8 bases fit TRBD1. J was trimmed by 6 bases and V by 0 bases; bases with no gene match: 1. The CDR3 covers 13 residues. Germline CDR1 is GTSNPN and CDR2 is SVGIG (reference sequence). The CDR3 bases are TGTGCCTGGAGTGTAACAGGGGGCAATGAGCAGTTCTTC. This gives the protein CAWSVTGGNEQFF.

The rearrangement uses TRBV28 and TRBJ2-3; TRBD2 aligns across 15 bases. The CDR3 is 15 residues long. The germline CDR1 and CDR2 sequences are MDHEN and SYDVKM. V was clipped by 7 bases and J by 7 bases; unmatched bases: 6. DNA of the CDR3: TGTGCCAGCATGGGACTAGCGGGAGGTCCACATACGCAGTATTTT. Translation: CASMGLAGGPHTQYF.

For the CDR3, the DNA is TGTGCCTGGAGTGTAGCAGGGGTCCCCTATGGCTACACCTTC. This gives the protein CAWSVAGVPYGYTF. The J gene is TRBJ1-2, the V gene TRBV30, with D perhaps TRBD1 (6 bases). V was clipped by 0 bases and J by 4 bases, with 12 bases between them. CDR3 size: 14 residues. CDR1 is GTSNPN and CDR2 is SVGIG in the germline V gene (reference sequence).

This clone was seen once. The chain combines TRBV19 with TRBJ2-1; a possible D gene is TRBD1 (6 bases). The V end lost 5 bases, the J end lost 2 bases, and 16 bases lay between the germline ends. Germline CDR1 is LNHDA and CDR2 is SQIVND (reference sequence). There are 16 residues in the CDR3. The DNA of the CDR3 is TGTGCCAGTAGTTCGTTTCAGGGGACAACCTACAATGAGCAGTTCTTC. The encoded protein is CASSSFQGTTYNEQFF. The complete variable domain, with remaining parts taken from reference TRBV19 and TRBJ2-1, reads DGGITQSPKYLFRKEGQNVTLSCEQNLNHDAMYWYRQDPGQGLRLIYYSQIVNDFQKGDIAEGYSVSREKKESFPLTVTSAQKNPTAFYLCASSSFQGTTYNEQFFGPGTRLTVL.

This clone is a singleton in its sample. The chain uses TRBV6-5 and TRBJ2-7; 13 nucleotides line up with TRBD2. Looked up from germline, CDR1 is MNHEY and CDR2 is SVGAGI. Trimming cost V 4 bases and J 5 bases; bases outside gene matches: 2. This CDR3 has 14 amino acids. This CDR3 reads CASSFGLAGDEQYF. Written as DNA, the CDR3 is TGTGCCAGCAGTTTCGGACTAGCGGGAGACGAGCAGTACTTC.

For this clone: The sample contains more than one DNA sequence encoding this CDR3. The chain couples TRBV7-9 to TRBJ2-1, with D uncertain. Trimming stripped 3 bases from V and 8 bases from J, with 2 bases between. CDR3 length: 10 amino acids. Germline CDR1 reads SEHNR; CDR2 reads FQNEAQ (reference sequence). The CDR3 region is CASSLYEQFF. In DNA form, the CDR3 reads TGTGCCAGCAGCTTGTATGAGCAGTTCTTC.

The J gene is TRBJ2-4, the V gene TRBV29-1; D not resolved. CDR3 length equals 16 residues. Germline V gene lookup returns CDR1 SQVTM and CDR2 ANQGSEA. V was trimmed by 6 bases and J by 1 base, leaving 19 bases between them. CDR3 protein: CSVTFTRSEAKNIQYF. CDR3 DNA sequence: TGCAGCGTGACATTTACAAGGAGCGAGGCCAAAAACATTCAGTACTTC.

J is TRBJ2-5 and V is TRBV7-9; D may match TRBD1 or TRBD2 (5 bases each). Per germline, CDR1 SEHNR and CDR2 FQNEAQ (reference sequence). Trimming pared 5 bases from V and 4 bases from J, leaving 17 bases between. The CDR3 loop spans 15 amino acids. The CDR3 coding sequence is TGTGCCAGCAGCCCTGGGACCCGAGGAGGAGAGACCCAGTACTTC. Its protein product is CASSPGTRGGETQYF.

This sequence joins TRBV19 and TRBJ1-2, with TRBD1 identical over 10 bases. The CDR3 contains 14 residues. CDR1 is LNHDA, CDR2 SQIVND, per germline (reference sequence). V lost 5 bases and J lost 4; bases outside the gene matches: 4. The CDR3 bases are TGTGCCAGTAGTCCCGGGACAGGGGTCTATGGCTACACCTTC. It yields the protein CASSPGTGVYGYTF.

The chain employs TRBV7-9 and TRBJ2-7; TRBD2 might be the D (5 bases). V was cut by 5 bases and J by 1 base, with 9 bases left in between. Germline V CDR1 and CDR2: SEHNR, FQNEAQ (reference sequence). This CDR3 comprises 13 residues. The CDR3 loop reads CASSRPGSYEQYF. In nucleotides, the CDR3 is TGTGCCAGCAGCCGTCCGGGGTCCTACGAGCAGTACTTC.

J is TRBJ1-1 and V is TRBV11-2, with D tentatively TRBD1 (6 bases). Trimming removed 5 bases from V and 1 base from J, with 11 bases in between. This CDR3 contains 14 residues. Germline CDR1 SGHAT, CDR2 FQNNGV. CDR3 region: CASSHKGGNTEAFF. In DNA form, the CDR3 reads TGTGCCAGCAGCCACAAAGGGGGGAACACTGAAGCTTTCTTT.

V is TRBV6-4 and J is TRBJ2-1; 10 bases are shared with TRBD2. The CDR3 consists of 15 residues. J was trimmed by 4 bases and V by 3 bases; bases with no gene match: 3. Germline V gene sequence: CDR1 MRHNA, CDR2 SNTAGT. CDR3 nucleotide sequence: TGTGCCAGCAGTGAGTCACTAGCGGGATACAATGAGCAGTTCTTC. This encodes CASSESLAGYNEQFF.

This chain uses TRBV6-5 with TRBJ1-2; D is undetermined. Trimming took off 2 bases at V and 0 bases at J, with 7 bases between the two ends. The CDR3 totals 14 residues. CDR1 is MNHEY, CDR2 SVGAGI, per germline. CDR3 DNA: TGTGCCAGCAGTTACGCGACGACTAACTATGGCTACACCTTC. Amino acid sequence: CASSYATTNYGYTF.

On this clone: The junction departs from germline at one end; a sequencing error may be responsible. The chain carries TRBV6-6 and TRBJ2-7, with D possibly TRBD2 on 6 matching bases. CDR3 size: 12 residues. The germline V gene has CDR1 MNHNY and CDR2 SVGAGI (reference sequence). The CDR3 region is CAGSDPGVEQYF. The CDR3 coding sequence is TGTGCCGGCAGCGACCCGGGGGTCGAGCAGTACTTC.

The chain employs TRBV19 and TRBJ2-1; TRBD2 agrees at 10 bases. The CDR3 length is 14 residues. CDR1 and CDR2 from the germline V gene are LNHDA and SQIVND (reference sequence). V lost 8 bases and J lost 4; bases outside the gene matches: 5. The CDR3 sequence is CASQAGGGYNEQFF. CDR3 DNA: TGTGCCAGTCAAGCGGGAGGGGGGTACAATGAGCAGTTCTTC.

The genes are TRBV2 and TRBJ2-7; D is uncertain. Per the germline V gene, CDR1 is SNHLY and CDR2 is FYNNEI. V shed 9 bases and J shed 3 bases, with 12 bases lying between them. The CDR3 runs 12 residues. This chain's CDR3 is CARRDDDYEQYF. CDR3 bases: TGTGCCAGGCGCGACGACGACTACGAGCAGTACTTC.